The 30 T cell receptor beta chains below come from one sample, sequenced in a study of blood T cell repertoires in COVID-19. Method: immunoSEQ multiplex PCR; TCRdb's copy keeps in-frame clones and lacks some. The sample carries about 100,000 clones, roughly 89% recorded once. The sample consisted of peripheral blood. The receptors shown here come from a man aged 70 or older with active or convalescent COVID-19.

The chain carries TRBV6-1 and TRBJ1-2; perhaps TRBD1 as D (5 bases). Trimming removed 0 bases from V and 7 bases from J, with 12 bases in between. Germline assignment: CDR1 MNHNS and CDR2 SASEGT. CDR3 length equals 14 residues. CDR3 residues: CASSEAGRVGGYTF. As DNA, the CDR3 is TGTGCCAGCAGTGAAGCAGGCAGGGTAGGTGGCTACACCTTC.

The CDR3 protein is CASSSGTGGNQPQHF. CDR3 nucleotides: TGTGCCAGCAGTTCCGGGACAGGGGGTAATCAGCCCCAGCATTTT. This chain joins TRBV6-5 and TRBJ1-5; 11 nucleotides agree with TRBD1. CDR1 is MNHEY, CDR2 SVGAGI, per germline. Trimming removed 4 bases from V and 4 bases from J; junction bases left unmatched: 3. CDR3 size: 15 residues.

The genes are TRBV11-2 and TRBJ2-3; TRBD2 aligns across 8 bases. With 4 bases clipped from V and 4 bases from J, the junction kept 13 bases outside the gene matches. In germline, CDR1 is SGHAT, CDR2 FQNNGV. CDR3 size: 17 residues. CDR3 amino acids: CASSSGWGLERSDTQYF. CDR3 DNA: TGTGCCAGCAGCTCCGGTTGGGGACTAGAGCGTTCAGATACGCAGTATTTT.

The chain has TRBV7-9 and TRBJ2-3, with 9 bases identical to TRBD1. Germline lookup yields CDR1 SEHNR and CDR2 FQNEAQ (reference sequence). The J segment lost 4 bases and the V segment lost 6 bases, leaving 8 bases of the junction unmatched. There are 15 residues in the CDR3. The CDR3 DNA follows: TGTGCCAGCAGTTACCGGGACAGGGCGGCAGATACGCAGTATTTT. Its translation: CASSYRDRAADTQYF.

The chain recombines TRBV3-1 (or the pseudogene TRBV3-2) with TRBJ2-3; D is possibly TRBD1 (5 bases). V was trimmed by 7 bases and J by 0 bases, leaving 11 bases between them. From germline, CDR1 is LGHDT and CDR2 YNNKEL (reference sequence). The CDR3 is 14 amino acids. The CDR3 is CASTAGPSTDTQYF. The CDR3 region has the DNA TGTGCCAGCACGGCAGGGCCAAGCACAGATACGCAGTATTTT.

This clone appeared a single time. CDR3 nucleotide sequence: TGCGCCAGCAGTTCCGGGACAGCGAACACTGAAGCTTTCTTT. This gives the protein CASSSGTANTEAFF. The V call is TRBV5-1, the J call TRBJ1-1, with 7 bases matching TRBD1. CDR1 is SGHRS, CDR2 YFSETQ, per germline. The CDR3 extends over 14 amino acids. With V trimmed by 5 bases and J by 1 base, 5 bases remained unmatched.

About this clone: Other DNA sequences from this sample encode an identical CDR3 as well. This chain links TRBV7-9 with TRBJ2-5, with D perhaps TRBD2 (6 bases). The V and J ends lost 0 bases and 4 bases respectively, with 6 bases between them. The CDR3 length is 13 residues. CDR1 and CDR2 from the germline V gene are SEHNR and FQNEAQ (reference sequence). CDR3 DNA sequence: TGTGCCAGCAGCTTAGCGGGGGGAGAGACCCAGTACTTC. As protein: CASSLAGGETQYF.

The chain employs TRBV6-5 and TRBJ1-3; 10 bases align to TRBD1. CDR1 is MNHEY and CDR2 is SVGAGI in the germline V gene. V lost 4 bases to trimming and J lost 8 bases; unmatched junction nucleotides: 2. This CDR3 is 13 amino acids long. The chain's CDR3 is CASSWDRGDTIYF. CDR3 coding DNA: TGTGCCAGCAGTTGGGACAGGGGAGACACCATATATTTT.

The chain is built from TRBV6-6 and TRBJ1-2; 7 nucleotides align to TRBD1. Trimming removed 6 bases from V and 0 bases from J; junction bases left unmatched: 7. CDR3 length: 15 residues. Germline V gives CDR1 MNHNY, CDR2 SVGAGI (reference sequence). The CDR3 loop is CASSYGTAANYGYTF. Written as DNA, the CDR3 is TGTGCCAGCAGCTATGGGACAGCAGCTAACTATGGCTACACCTTC.

V is TRBV5-4 and J is TRBJ1-6, with D possibly being TRBD1 (5 bases). Germline assignment: CDR1 SGHNT and CDR2 YYREEE (reference sequence). Trimming stripped 0 bases from V and 10 bases from J, with 11 bases between. The CDR3 contains 14 residues. The DNA of the CDR3 is TGTGCCAGCAGCTTGGACAGGTTCGGCTCACCCCTCCACTTT. Translated, it gives CASSLDRFGSPLHF.

The CDR3 DNA sequence: TGTGCCAGCAATTTTTGGGACAGGTCTTATGGCTACACCTTC. Amino acid sequence: CASNFWDRSYGYTF. This chain joins TRBV6-6 and TRBJ1-2, with 8 nucleotides matching TRBD1. The germline V gene has CDR1 MNHNY and CDR2 SVGAGI (reference sequence). The V segment lost 7 bases and the J segment 5 bases; nucleotides outside the gene matches: 9. This CDR3 contains 14 residues.

V gene TRBV10-3 combines with J gene TRBJ1-1; 9 bases map to TRBD1. This CDR3 spans 14 amino acids. Trimming took 6 bases from V and 4 from J; bases not matched to a gene: 6. From germline, CDR1 is ENHRY and CDR2 SYGVKD. CDR3 amino acids: CAIRLQGAGTEAFF. For the CDR3, the DNA is TGTGCCATCAGATTACAGGGGGCGGGCACTGAAGCTTTCTTT.

The chain has TRBV28 and TRBJ2-5; weak D call: TRBD1 (7 bases). The CDR3 runs to 15 residues. The V gene lost 7 bases and the J gene lost 5 bases, with 20 bases spanning the gap. Germline V gene sequence: CDR1 MDHEN, CDR2 SYDVKM. CDR3: CASIESRGVWETQYF. The DNA for the CDR3 is TGTGCCAGCATAGAGTCCAGGGGGGTGTGGGAGACCCAGTACTTC.

This clone was seen once. The chain is built from TRBV5-1 and TRBJ1-6, with D maybe TRBD1 (6 bases). There are 15 residues in the CDR3. The germline V gene encodes CDR1 SGHRS and CDR2 YFSETQ. V lost 3 bases and J 7 bases, leaving 14 bases between the germline ends. The CDR3 coding sequence is TGCGCCAGCAGCTCATCAGGGGAGCCGAATTCACCCCTCCACTTT. Residues: CASSSSGEPNSPLHF.

This clone was observed once. This chain connects TRBV4-1 to TRBJ2-3; 8 bases are a match to TRBD2. V was pared by 5 bases and J by 5 bases, with 6 bases of the junction left unmatched. The germline V gene has CDR1 MGHRA and CDR2 YSYEKL. The CDR3 runs to 14 residues. The CDR3 protein is CASSSGGLGDTQYF. The CDR3 DNA follows: TGCGCCAGCAGCTCGGGGGGGCTGGGAGATACGCAGTATTTT.

The CDR3 protein is CASSITVGSNQPQHF. In DNA, the CDR3 is TGTGCCAGTAGTATAACAGTAGGTAGCAATCAGCCCCAGCATTTT. V and J are TRBV19 and TRBJ1-5; D gene unclear. Germline assignment: CDR1 LNHDA and CDR2 SQIVND (reference sequence). The CDR3 runs 15 residues. V was clipped by 2 bases and J by 0 bases, with 8 bases between them.

The chain carries TRBV3-1 (or the pseudogene TRBV3-2) and TRBJ1-5, with D perhaps matching TRBD1 (6 bases). The V and J ends lost 0 bases and 4 bases respectively, with 10 bases between them. The CDR3 spans 15 residues. Germline V lookup: CDR1 LGHDT, CDR2 YNNKEL (reference sequence). The CDR3 region is CASSQDGTGNQPQHF. Here the CDR3 DNA reads TGTGCCAGCAGCCAAGATGGCACAGGGAATCAGCCCCAGCATTTT.

The gene calls are TRBV27 and TRBJ2-1, with TRBD2 matching over 10 bases. The CDR3 has 15 residues. Trimming took 7 bases from V and 0 from J; bases not matched to a gene: 3. Germline CDR1 MNHEY, CDR2 SMNVEV (reference sequence). In nucleotides, the CDR3 is TGTGCCAGCACACTAGCGGGGAGCTCCTACAATGAGCAGTTCTTC. It encodes CASTLAGSSYNEQFF.

About this clone itself: One junction end disagrees with the germline gene, perhaps due to a read error. The chain combines TRBV7-2 with TRBJ2-3, with a tentative D call TRBD2 (5 bases). Germline loops: CDR1 SGHTA, CDR2 FQGNSA. The CDR3 covers 13 residues. The CDR3 DNA reads as TGTGCCAGCAGCTTTTGGGCGGGTGAGCGGACCGATTTT. Its protein product is CASSFWAGERTDF.

The chain is built from TRBV2 and TRBJ1-2; D is undetermined. This CDR3 has 14 residues. V lost 2 bases and J lost 4, with 11 bases in between. In germline, CDR1 is SNHLY, CDR2 FYNNEI. The CDR3 region has the DNA TGTGCCAGCAGTGAACTAGTGATAGGCTATGGCTACACCTTC. Its translation is CASSELVIGYGYTF.

The chain recombines TRBV7-6 with TRBJ1-5; D call uncertain. Looked up from germline, CDR1 is SGHVS and CDR2 is FNYEAQ. V lost 2 bases and J 5 bases, leaving 10 bases between the germline ends. The CDR3 loop spans 14 amino acids. Written as DNA, the CDR3 is TGTGCCAGCAGCTTACGGTTGGGCTATCAGCCCCAGCATTTT. It is translated as CASSLRLGYQPQHF.

The CDR3 loop reads CASSRTWASTRTDTQYF. Here the CDR3 DNA reads TGCGCCAGCAGCCGTACCTGGGCGAGCACCCGCACAGATACGCAGTATTTT. V is TRBV4-3 and J is TRBJ2-3, with D uncertain. The CDR3 loop spans 17 amino acids. Germline lookup yields CDR1 LGHNA and CDR2 YSLEER. V was clipped by 4 bases and J by 1 base, with 18 bases between them.

The rearrangement uses TRBV5-1 and TRBJ1-3; D is unclear. V gave up 4 bases and J gave up 4 bases, with 12 bases separating them. CDR3 length equals 14 residues. Per germline, CDR1 SGHRS and CDR2 YFSETQ. CDR3 sequence: CASSAPGSGNTIYF. The CDR3 coding sequence is TGCGCCAGCAGCGCCCCCGGGTCGGGAAACACCATATATTTT.

This clone was picked up a small number of times. V and J are TRBV6-5 and TRBJ1-6; 7 bases align to TRBD1. With 8 bases clipped from V and 7 bases from J, the junction kept 5 bases outside the gene matches. The CDR3 totals 13 residues. Germline lookup yields CDR1 MNHEY and CDR2 SVGAGI. Written as DNA, the CDR3 is TGTGCCAGCCGACAGGGAGGAAATTCACCCCTCCACTTT. It translates to CASRQGGNSPLHF.

This clone occurred once. V is TRBV19 and J is TRBJ1-4, with D maybe TRBD1 (6 bases). CDR3 length: 15 amino acids. V was clipped by 3 bases and J by 4 bases, with 12 bases between them. Looked up from germline, CDR1 is LNHDA and CDR2 is SQIVND (reference sequence). Here the CDR3 DNA reads TGTGCCAGTAGTATGGACAGAATACTTAATGAAAAACTGTTTTTT. This translates into CASSMDRILNEKLFF.

This chain joins TRBV5-1 and TRBJ2-5; maybe TRBD2 (5 bases). Germline lookup yields CDR1 SGHRS and CDR2 YFSETQ. The CDR3 length is 12 residues. The ends were cut back, 6 bases at V and 5 bases at J, with 11 bases in the middle. The CDR3 region is CASTEPGETQYF. The CDR3, as DNA: TGCGCCAGCACTGAACCGGGGGAGACCCAGTACTTC.

This chain links TRBV9 with TRBJ2-1; D unresolved. The CDR3 contains 12 residues. Germline lookup yields CDR1 SGDLS and CDR2 YYNGEE. Trimming took 6 bases from V and 7 from J, leaving 11 bases between them. The DNA of the CDR3 is TGTGCCAGCAACCGAGCCGAAAATGAGCAGTTCTTC. It yields the protein CASNRAENEQFF.

CDR3 residues: CASLNEDTLGGGYTF. CDR3 in DNA: TGTGCCAGCTTGAATGAAGACACCCTTGGTGGTGGCTACACCTTC. This chain links TRBV2 with TRBJ1-2; D not certain. This CDR3 has 15 amino acids. CDR1 and CDR2 from the germline V gene are SNHLY and FYNNEI. Trimming pared 8 bases from V and 7 bases from J, leaving 23 bases between.

Details on this clone: Other DNA sequences of this sample code for an identical CDR3. The chain links TRBV18 to TRBJ1-2; 7 positions match TRBD1. V lost 3 bases and J lost 2; bases outside the gene matches: 3. In germline, CDR1 is KGHSH, CDR2 LQKENI. CDR3 length: 14 amino acids. CDR3 loop: CASSPGQANYGYTF. The CDR3 DNA is TGTGCCAGCTCACCCGGACAGGCAAACTATGGCTACACCTTC. Full variable domain (missing parts from reference TRBV18 and TRBJ1-2): NAGVMQNPRHLVRRRGQEARLRCSPMKGHSHVYWYRQLPEEGLKFMVYLQKENIIDESGMPKERFSAEFPKEGPSILRIQQVVRGDSAAYFCASSPGQANYGYTFGSGTRLTVV.

V is TRBV2 and J is TRBJ2-2; TRBD1 matches at 7 bases. J gave up 4 bases and V 8 bases, and 7 bases lay outside the gene matches. The CDR3 loop spans 14 amino acids. Germline V lookup: CDR1 SNHLY, CDR2 FYNNEI. The CDR3 loop reads CASGRQGLTGELFF. The CDR3 nucleotides are TGTGCCAGCGGTAGACAGGGCCTCACCGGGGAGCTGTTTTTT. The variable domain in full, completed from reference TRBV2 and TRBJ2-2, reads EPEVTQTPSHQVTQMGQEVILRCVPISNHLYFYWYRQILGQKVEFLVSFYNNEISEKSEIFDDQFSVERPDGSNFTLKIRSTKLEDSAMYFCASGRQGLTGELFFGEGSRLTVL.